Sequencing of this T cell receptor beta chain was carried out in a study of CD4+ T cells in melanoma. Notes on the study in general: Diverse differentiation states were reported for melanoma neoantigen-specific CD4+ T cells. CD8+ T cell, macrophage and B cell function reportedly correlated with neoantigen-specific CD4+ T cells.

The germline V gene has CDR1 SQVTM and CDR2 ANQGSEA. The CDR3 consists of 13 residues. Trimming took off 3 bases at V and 5 bases at J, with 11 bases between the two ends. This table comes from immunoSEQ multiplex PCR, and its TCRdb copy is limited to in-frame clones, with some not included. The table shows tens of thousands of clones, with 55% to 75% occurring only once. This clone was found a few times. The antigen remains undetermined. The chain couples TRBV29-1 to TRBJ2-1; no firm D call. The sample comprised tumor tissue. The receptor's source is a human donor with melanoma. DNA of the CDR3: TGCAGCGTTGAGACGTCGGTGGACAATGAGCAGTTCTTC. Translation gives CSVETSVDNEQFF.